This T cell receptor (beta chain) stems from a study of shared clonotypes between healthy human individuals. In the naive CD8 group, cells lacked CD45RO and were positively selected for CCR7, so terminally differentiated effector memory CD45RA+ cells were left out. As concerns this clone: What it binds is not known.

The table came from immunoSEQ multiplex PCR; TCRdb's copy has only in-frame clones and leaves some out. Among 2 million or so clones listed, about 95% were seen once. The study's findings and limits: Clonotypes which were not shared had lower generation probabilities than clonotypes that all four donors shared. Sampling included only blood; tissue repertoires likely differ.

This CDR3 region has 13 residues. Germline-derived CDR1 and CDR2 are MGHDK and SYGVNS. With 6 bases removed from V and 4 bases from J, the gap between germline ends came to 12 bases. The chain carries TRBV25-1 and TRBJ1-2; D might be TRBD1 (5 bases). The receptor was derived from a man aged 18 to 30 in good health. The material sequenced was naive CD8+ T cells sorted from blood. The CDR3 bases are TGTGCCAGCAGCCGTTCGGACATCTATGGCTACACCTTC. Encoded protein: CASSRSDIYGYTF.